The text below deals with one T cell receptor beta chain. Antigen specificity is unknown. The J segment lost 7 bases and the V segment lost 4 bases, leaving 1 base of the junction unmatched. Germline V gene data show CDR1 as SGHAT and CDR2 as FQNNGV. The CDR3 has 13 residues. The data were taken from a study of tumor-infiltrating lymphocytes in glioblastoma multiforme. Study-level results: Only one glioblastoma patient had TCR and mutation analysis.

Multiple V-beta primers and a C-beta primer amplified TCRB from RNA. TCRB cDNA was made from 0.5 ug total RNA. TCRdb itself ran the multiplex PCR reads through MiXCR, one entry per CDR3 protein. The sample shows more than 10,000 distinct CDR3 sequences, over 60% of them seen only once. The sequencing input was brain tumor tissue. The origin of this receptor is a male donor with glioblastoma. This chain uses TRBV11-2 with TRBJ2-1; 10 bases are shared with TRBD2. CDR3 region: CASSSGLANEQFF. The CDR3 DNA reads TGTGCCAGCAGCTCGGGACTAGCGAATGAGCAGTTCTTC. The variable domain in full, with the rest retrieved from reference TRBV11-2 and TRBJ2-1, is EAGVAQSPRYKIIEKRQSVAFWCNPISGHATLYWYQQILGQGPKLLIQFQNNGVVDDSQLPKDRFSAERLKGVDSTLKIQPAKLEDSAVYLCASSSGLANEQFFGPGTRLTVL.